The 21 T cell receptor beta chains presented below share a single source sample, sequenced in a study of CD8 T cells in ankylosing spondylitis. TCRdb re-derived calls from the 5' RACE reads in MiXCR, one entry per CDR3 protein. The sample contains fewer than 250,000 distinct CDR3 sequences, 30% to 35% of which appear only once. What was sequenced was blood, either unsorted or a sorted T cell fraction (not recorded which). The receptor set was obtained from a male donor with ankylosing spondylitis or in good health (not recorded which).

The gene calls are TRBV5-1 and TRBJ2-1; either TRBD1 or TRBD2 may supply D (5 bases each). V was shortened by 0 bases and J by 8 bases, with 12 bases between the two germline ends. The length of the CDR3 is 14 residues. Looked up from germline, CDR1 is SGHRS and CDR2 is YFSETQ. CDR3 nucleotides: TGCGCCAGCAGCTTGGGACAGCGAGGGGATGAGCAGTTCTTC. Encoded protein: CASSLGQRGDEQFF.

The rearrangement links TRBV18 to TRBJ1-5, with D uncertain. This CDR3 has 16 residues. Trimming removed 3 bases from V and 0 bases from J, with 12 bases in between. CDR1 is KGHSH, CDR2 LQKENI, per germline. The CDR3: CASSPQTDHSNQPQHF. CDR3 sequence (DNA): TGTGCCAGCTCACCTCAAACCGATCATAGCAATCAGCCCCAGCATTTT.

The chain has TRBV11-2 and TRBJ1-3, with D unresolved. The germline gives CDR1 SGHAT, CDR2 FQNNGV. V was trimmed by 3 bases and J by 4 bases, leaving 7 bases between them. The CDR3 is 13 residues long. As DNA, the CDR3 is TGTGCCAGCAGCTTGGCGAGAGGAAACACCATATATTTT. This encodes CASSLARGNTIYF.

In this sample, this clonotype turned up a few times. V and J are TRBV24-1 and TRBJ2-3; TRBD1 matches 7 bases. The length of the CDR3 is 15 residues. V gave up 3 bases and J gave up 4 bases; unmatched junction bases: 6. Per germline, CDR1 KGHDR and CDR2 SFDVKD. CDR3 sequence (DNA): TGTGCCACCAGTGATCGACAGGGTTGGGCAGATACGCAGTATTTT. Translation: CATSDRQGWADTQYF.

The chain's CDR3 is CSVGTGVAQPQHF. The CDR3 DNA reads TGCAGCGTTGGGACAGGGGTGGCTCAGCCCCAGCATTTT. The chain links TRBV29-1 to TRBJ1-5; TRBD1 matches at 9 bases. Germline assignment: CDR1 SQVTM and CDR2 ANQGSEA. The CDR3 consists of 13 residues. The V and J ends lost 4 bases and 6 bases, in that order; junction bases with no gene match: 4.

V is TRBV20-1 and J is TRBJ2-3; 9 bases are shared with TRBD1. The CDR3 totals 15 residues. V was pared by 0 bases and J by 4 bases, with 5 bases of the junction left unmatched. Per germline, CDR1 DFQATT and CDR2 SNEGSKA (reference sequence). CDR3: CSARETGGRADTQYF. As DNA, the CDR3 is TGCAGTGCTAGAGAAACAGGGGGCAGGGCAGATACGCAGTATTTT.

The chain couples TRBV5-6 to TRBJ2-5; D remains ambiguous. Germline CDR1 reads SGHDT; CDR2 reads YYEEEE. The CDR3 is 11 amino acids. With 2 bases removed from V and 7 bases from J, the gap between germline ends came to 6 bases. The CDR3 loop is CASSLGGTQYF. CDR3 bases: TGTGCCAGCAGCTTAGGCGGGACCCAGTACTTC.

This clonotype was counted only a few times. The V gene is TRBV6-1, the J gene TRBJ2-7; no reliable D call. CDR1 and CDR2 from the germline V gene are MNHNS and SASEGT. V was pared by 6 bases and J by 5 bases, with 17 bases between. The CDR3 has 14 residues. The CDR3 DNA reads as TGTGCCAGCAGGACACCCACGGGTCCCGACGAGCAGTACTTC. Its protein is CASRTPTGPDEQYF.

This clonotype was counted many times. The chain is built from TRBV12-3 or TRBV12-4 and TRBJ2-3; D gene uncertain. V was trimmed by 7 bases and J by 6 bases, leaving 14 bases between them. The length of the CDR3 is 13 residues. CDR3: CASISSASDTQYF. The CDR3 DNA follows: TGTGCCAGCATTTCGAGCGCGTCGGATACGCAGTATTTT.

This clonotype was seen a handful of times. This sequence joins TRBV20-1 and TRBJ1-1; the D gene is possibly TRBD1 (5 bases). Per germline, CDR1 DFQATT and CDR2 SNEGSKA (reference sequence). The germline V and J ends were trimmed by 6 bases and 1 base, with 18 bases remaining between them. This CDR3 is 15 amino acids long. CDR3 sequence reads: CSARWRDFENTEAFF. The CDR3 DNA reads TGCAGTGCAAGGTGGCGGGACTTCGAGAACACTGAAGCTTTCTTT.

The chain joins TRBV28 to TRBJ1-2; perhaps TRBD1 as D (6 bases). In germline, CDR1 is MDHEN, CDR2 SYDVKM. V lost 7 bases and J 4 bases, leaving 13 bases between the germline ends. This CDR3 comprises 13 residues. CDR3 nucleotide sequence: TGTGCCAGCACCCCCGACAGGTCCTATGGCTACACCTTC. Translated: CASTPDRSYGYTF.

The chain links TRBV20-1 to TRBJ2-4; D gene uncertain. Trimming took off 4 bases at V and 1 base at J, with 8 bases between the two ends. The CDR3 covers 13 residues. The germline gives CDR1 DFQATT, CDR2 SNEGSKA (reference sequence). CDR3 in amino acids: CSATTRAKNIQYF. The CDR3 bases are TGCAGTGCTACCACTCGGGCCAAAAACATTCAGTACTTC.

This rearrangement joins TRBV20-1 to TRBJ1-5; D unresolved. Germline CDR1 is DFQATT and CDR2 is SNEGSKA (reference sequence). Trimming cost V 6 bases and J 10 bases, with 16 bases left between them. The CDR3 totals 12 residues. The CDR3 region has the DNA TGCAGTGCCGATGGACCGCCCGGCCCCCAGCATTTT. Protein product: CSADGPPGPQHF.

J is TRBJ2-1 and V is TRBV29-1; 7 nucleotides agree with TRBD1. Germline V gene sequence: CDR1 SQVTM, CDR2 ANQGSEA. The CDR3 is made up of 16 amino acids. With 5 bases clipped from V and 5 bases from J, the junction kept 15 bases outside the gene matches. The CDR3: CSVCLIKGAADNEQFF. The CDR3 bases are TGCAGCGTTTGCTTAATTAAGGGGGCTGCCGACAATGAGCAGTTCTTC.

The chain has TRBV15 and TRBJ2-1; D unresolved. The V and J ends lost 4 bases and 6 bases respectively, with 4 bases between them. Germline V gene data show CDR1 as LNHNV and CDR2 as YYDKDF (reference sequence). This CDR3 has 11 amino acids. Here the CDR3 reads CATSNLNEQFF. In DNA form, the CDR3 reads TGTGCCACCAGCAATCTCAATGAGCAGTTCTTC.

V is TRBV9 and J is TRBJ2-7; TRBD1 agrees at 11 bases. V shed 3 bases and J 1 base; nucleotides not matched to a gene: 3. Germline CDR1 is SGDLS and CDR2 is YYNGEE. CDR3 length equals 15 residues. CDR3 residues: CASSEGQGDSYEQYF. The CDR3 nucleotides read TGTGCCAGCAGCGAGGGACAGGGGGATTCCTACGAGCAGTACTTC.

This clonotype showed up many times. CDR3 in DNA: TGTGCCAGCAGTCAGCAGGGTCGCACTGAAGCTTTCTTT. The encoded protein is CASSQQGRTEAFF. The gene calls are TRBV6-6 and TRBJ1-1; tentatively, D is TRBD1 (5 bases). This CDR3 has 13 residues. Germline assignment: CDR1 MNHNY and CDR2 SVGAGI (reference sequence). Trimming removed 5 bases at V and 4 bases at J, with 11 bases between.

This chain links TRBV20-1 with TRBJ2-7; weak D call: TRBD2 (5 bases). The length of the CDR3 is 11 residues. The germline V gene encodes CDR1 DFQATT and CDR2 SNEGSKA (reference sequence). The V end was cut by 3 bases, the J end by 4 bases, with 7 bases between. CDR3: CSAREVYEQYF. As DNA, the CDR3 is TGCAGTGCTAGGGAGGTGTACGAGCAGTACTTC.

This clonotype came up a few times. V is TRBV15 and J is TRBJ1-5; perhaps TRBD1 as D (5 bases). The ends were cut back, 0 bases at V and 7 bases at J, with 10 bases in the middle. The length of the CDR3 is 14 residues. Germline CDR1 LNHNV, CDR2 YYDKDF (reference sequence). DNA for the CDR3: TGTGCCACCAGCAGAGATCAGGGAGACCAGCCCCAGCATTTT. Its translation: CATSRDQGDQPQHF.

This clonotype was observed a few times. The chain carries TRBV20-1 and TRBJ1-1; D is unclear. V was clipped by 0 bases and J by 3 bases, with 14 bases between them. This CDR3 has 15 residues. Germline V gene lookup returns CDR1 DFQATT and CDR2 SNEGSKA (reference sequence). CDR3 sequence reads: CSARDTYRGDTEAFF. DNA for the CDR3: TGCAGTGCTAGAGATACTTATCGTGGCGACACTGAAGCTTTCTTT.

A few counts support this clonotype. V and J are TRBV7-2 and TRBJ2-5, with D unclear. From germline, CDR1 is SGHTA and CDR2 FQGNSA. This CDR3 is 13 amino acids long. V was clipped by 6 bases and J by 5 bases, with 13 bases between them. CDR3 sequence reads: CASSFTGYETQYF. CDR3 nucleotides: TGTGCCAGCAGTTTCACCGGGTATGAGACCCAGTACTTC.